This TCR beta chain was recorded in a study of regulatory T cells in long-lasting Graves disease. Study-wide results and limits: Gene preferences differed: TRBV28, TRBJ1-2, TRBJ2-5 in persistent cases. New patients shared over 900 public clonotypes, and persistent patients shared more, with fewer than 3,500.

Germline CDR1 reads SEHNR; CDR2 reads FQNEAQ (reference sequence). Trimming left V 5 bases short and J 7 bases short, with 15 bases between. The CDR3 covers 13 residues. According to the study, TCR beta libraries were built with iRepertoire HTBI primers and CDR3-region Arm-PCR. TCRdb re-called the multiplex PCR reads through MiXCR, storing one row per CDR3 protein. The sample yields approximately 380,000 distinct CDR3 sequences, less than 25% seen once. Ten or more counts support this clonotype. Its antigen is undetermined. Time point noted: persistent/refractory GD, antithyroid drugs over 5 years with positive TRAb. PBMC-extracted RNA yielded the TCR library. Patients hailed from an endocrinology department in Xi'an, China.

The TCR was taken from a female donor with Graves disease. This specimen was peripheral blood mononuclear cells (PBMCs), taken when the disease was refractory, from a patient treated with antithyroid drugs. The chain has TRBV7-9 and TRBJ2-7; D ambiguous. For the CDR3, the DNA is TGTGCCAGCAGCCGGACCGGAAGCACGGAGCAGTACTTC. It yields the protein CASSRTGSTEQYF. Drawing the rest from reference TRBV7-9 and TRBJ2-7, the complete variable domain is DTGVSQNPRHKITKRGQNVTFRCDPISEHNRLYWYRQTLGQGPEFLTYFQNEAQLEKSRLLSDRFSAERPKGSFSTLEIQRTEQGDSAMYLCASSRTGSTEQYFGPGTRLTVT.